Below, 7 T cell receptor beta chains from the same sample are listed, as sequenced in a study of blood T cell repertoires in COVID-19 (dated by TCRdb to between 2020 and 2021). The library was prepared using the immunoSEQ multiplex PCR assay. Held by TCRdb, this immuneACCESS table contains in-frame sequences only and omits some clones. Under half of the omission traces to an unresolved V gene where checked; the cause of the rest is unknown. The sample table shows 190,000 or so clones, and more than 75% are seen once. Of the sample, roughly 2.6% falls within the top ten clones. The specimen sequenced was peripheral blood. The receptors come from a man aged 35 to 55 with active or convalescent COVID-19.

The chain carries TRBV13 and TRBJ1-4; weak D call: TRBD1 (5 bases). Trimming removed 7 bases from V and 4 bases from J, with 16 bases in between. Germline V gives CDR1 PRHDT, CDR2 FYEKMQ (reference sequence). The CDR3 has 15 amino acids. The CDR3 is CASKIGRGNNEKLFF. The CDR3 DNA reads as TGTGCCAGCAAAATAGGGAGGGGAAATAATGAAAAACTGTTTTTT.

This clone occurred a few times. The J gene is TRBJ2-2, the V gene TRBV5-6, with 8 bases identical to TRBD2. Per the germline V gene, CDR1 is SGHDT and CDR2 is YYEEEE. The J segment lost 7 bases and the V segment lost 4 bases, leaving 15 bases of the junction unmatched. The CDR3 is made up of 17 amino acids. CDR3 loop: CASSRPGGRGVGGELFF. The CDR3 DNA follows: TGTGCCAGCAGCCGTCCCGGAGGGCGGGGGGTTGGCGGGGAGCTGTTTTTT.

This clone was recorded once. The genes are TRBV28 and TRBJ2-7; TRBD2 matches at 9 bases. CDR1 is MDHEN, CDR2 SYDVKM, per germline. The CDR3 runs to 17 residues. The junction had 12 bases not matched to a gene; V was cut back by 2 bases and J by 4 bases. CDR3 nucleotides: TGTGCCAGCAGTTTAAGCTCGGGAGCGGGGGGTTTTTACGAGCAGTACTTC. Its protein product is CASSLSSGAGGFYEQYF. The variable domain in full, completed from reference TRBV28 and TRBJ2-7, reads DVKVTQSSRYLVKRTGEKVFLECVQDMDHENMFWYRQDPGLGLRLIYFSYDVKMKEKGDIPEGYSVSREKKERFSLILESASTNQTSMYLCASSLSSGAGGFYEQYFGPGTRLTVT.

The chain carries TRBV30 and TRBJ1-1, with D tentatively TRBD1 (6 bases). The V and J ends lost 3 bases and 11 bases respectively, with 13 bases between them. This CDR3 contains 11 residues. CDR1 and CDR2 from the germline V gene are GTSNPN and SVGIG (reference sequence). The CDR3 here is CAWSPQGSAFF. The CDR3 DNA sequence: TGTGCCTGGAGCCCGCAGGGGTCGGCTTTCTTT. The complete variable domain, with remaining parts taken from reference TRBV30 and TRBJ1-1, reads SQTIHQWPATLVQPVGSPLSLECTVEGTSNPNLYWYRQAAGRGLQLLFYSVGIGQISSEVPQNLSASRPQDRQFILSSKKLLLSDSGFYLCAWSPQGSAFFGQGTRLTVV.

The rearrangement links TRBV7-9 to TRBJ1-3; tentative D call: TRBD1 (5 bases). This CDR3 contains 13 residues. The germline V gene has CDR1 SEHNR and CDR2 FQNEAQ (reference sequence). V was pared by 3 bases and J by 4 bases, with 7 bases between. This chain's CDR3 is CASSLTVGNTIYF. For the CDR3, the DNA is TGTGCCAGCAGCTTGACAGTCGGAAACACCATATATTTT.

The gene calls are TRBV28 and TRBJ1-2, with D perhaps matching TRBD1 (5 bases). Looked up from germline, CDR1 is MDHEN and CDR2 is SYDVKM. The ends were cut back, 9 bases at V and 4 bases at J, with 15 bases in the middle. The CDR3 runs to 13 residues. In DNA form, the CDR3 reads TGTGCCAGTTTAGACAGAATACTCTATGGCTACACCTTC. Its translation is CASLDRILYGYTF.

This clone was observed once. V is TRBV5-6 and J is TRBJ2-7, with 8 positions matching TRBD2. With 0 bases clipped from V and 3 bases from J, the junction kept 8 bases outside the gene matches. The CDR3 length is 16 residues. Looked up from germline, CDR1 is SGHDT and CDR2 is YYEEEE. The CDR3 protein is CASSLEGVAGYYEQYF. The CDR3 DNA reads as TGTGCCAGCAGCTTGGAGGGTGTAGCGGGGTACTACGAGCAGTACTTC.